Each of the 16 T cell receptor beta chains below was sequenced from the same sample in a study of T cells in Graves' hyperthyroidism and ophthalmopathy. RNA transcripts provided the source from which TCR beta CDR3 regions were amplified. First-round RT-PCR of the TCR CDR3 relied on the HTBI primer set. TCRdb reprocessed the multiplex PCR reads via MiXCR and lists one record per CDR3 protein. The table has a few hundred thousand distinct CDR3 sequences, about 15% seen once; the top ten hold 55% to 60%. Input material: blood. The origin of the receptors is a woman aged 60-75 years with Graves' ophthalmopathy.

On this clonotype: A clone one base away is much larger, so this may be a read error. V usage is TRBV7-9 and J usage is TRBJ1-2, with a possible D match to TRBD1 (5 bases). Trimming removed 5 bases at V and 3 bases at J, with 16 bases between. CDR3 length: 15 residues. CDR1 SEHNR and CDR2 FQNEAQ come from the germline V gene (reference sequence). This CDR3 reads CASSPGAGRDYGYTF. The CDR3 DNA is TGTGCCAGCAGCCCCGGGGCAGGGCGCGACTATGGCTACACCTTC.

The genes are TRBV20-1 and TRBJ1-3, with unresolved D. CDR1 DFQATT and CDR2 SNEGSKA come from the germline V gene (reference sequence). V lost 5 bases, J lost 0 bases, and 23 bases lay in between. The CDR3 contains 18 residues. CDR3 in amino acids: CSARSGSGPGFSGNTIYF. The CDR3 bases are TGCAGTGCTCGGAGTGGGTCCGGACCGGGTTTCTCTGGAAACACCATATATTTT.

The V and J genes are TRBV29-1 and TRBJ1-2; 7 bases map to TRBD1. The V gene end was trimmed by 7 bases and the J gene end by 6 bases; junction bases not matched to a gene: 8. Per the germline V gene, CDR1 is SQVTM and CDR2 is ANQGSEA. The CDR3 extends over 12 amino acids. For the CDR3, the DNA is TGCAGCGCCTTTTCGACAGGGAATGGCTACACCTTC. Translated: CSAFSTGNGYTF.

The sample holds a few counts of this clonotype. The chain employs TRBV19 and TRBJ2-2; 9 nucleotides agree with TRBD1. The germline V gene has CDR1 LNHDA and CDR2 SQIVND (reference sequence). This CDR3 is built from 16 residues. Unmatched junction bases numbered 5, after V lost 6 bases and J lost 0 bases. The CDR3: CASRPRTGANTGELFF. CDR3 nucleotide sequence: TGTGCCAGTAGACCCCGGACAGGGGCGAACACCGGGGAGCTGTTTTTT.

This clonotype appeared a few times. The chain links TRBV7-8 to TRBJ1-6, with D unclear. Trimming took 2 bases from V and 7 from J, leaving 12 bases between them. Per the germline V gene, CDR1 is SGHVS and CDR2 is FQNEAQ. The CDR3 runs 15 residues. CDR3 coding DNA: TGTGCCAGCAGCTTATTCCGGGAGAGAAATTCACCCCTCCACTTT. It specifies CASSLFRERNSPLHF.

This clonotype has ten or more counts. The V call is TRBV7-2, the J call TRBJ2-1, with D unresolved. CDR1 and CDR2 (germline): SGHTA, FQGNSA. V was pared by 1 base and J by 10 bases, with 8 bases between. The CDR3 has 12 amino acids. CDR3 protein: CASSLGPGEQFF. The CDR3 DNA reads TGTGCCAGCAGCTTAGGTCCCGGAGAGCAGTTCTTC.

Points on this clonotype: A clone one base away is much larger, so this may be a read error. This chain links TRBV6-5 with TRBJ1-1; no clear D. Germline CDR1 is MNHEY and CDR2 is SVGAGI. The CDR3 extends over 11 amino acids. The CDR3 nucleotides read TGTGCCAACAGTTACCGAGCTGAAGCTTTCTTT. Protein product: CANSYRAEAFF.

This clonotype was seen ten or more times. The genes are TRBV12-3 or TRBV12-4 and TRBJ2-1, with TRBD2 matching 7 bases. This CDR3 is built from 14 residues. With 4 bases clipped from V and 2 bases from J, the junction kept 2 bases outside the gene matches. The DNA of the CDR3 is TGTGCCAGCAGTTCTAGCGGAACCTACAATGAGCAGTTCTTC. Amino acids: CASSSSGTYNEQFF.

This clonotype was picked up a small number of times. The rearrangement uses TRBV6-5 and TRBJ2-5; D gene unclear. The germline V gene has CDR1 MNHEY and CDR2 SVGAGI. CDR3 length: 13 residues. Trimming shortened V by 2 bases and J by 13 bases, and 17 bases separated the two germline ends. The CDR3 reads CASSYAETADRYF. DNA of the CDR3: TGTGCCAGCAGTTACGCCGAAACGGCGGATCGGTACTTC.

The V gene is TRBV30, the J gene TRBJ2-1, with TRBD2 as a possible D gene (5 bases). CDR1 and CDR2 from the germline V gene are GTSNPN and SVGIG (reference sequence). Trimming left V 2 bases short and J 3 bases short, with 14 bases between. The CDR3 consists of 15 residues. The chain's CDR3 is CAWSWWSSGYNEQFF. The CDR3, as DNA: TGTGCCTGGAGTTGGTGGTCGAGCGGCTACAATGAGCAGTTCTTC.

This clonotype has just a few counts. The rearrangement joins TRBV6-2 or TRBV6-3 to TRBJ2-2, with 8 bases fitting TRBD2. This CDR3 is built from 13 residues. Per germline, CDR1 MNHEY and CDR2 SVGEGT. Unmatched junction bases numbered 2, after V lost 10 bases and J lost 1 base. The CDR3 sequence is CATTSGNTGELFF. The CDR3 DNA reads TGTGCCACCACTAGCGGGAACACCGGGGAGCTGTTTTTT.

The chain combines TRBV20-1 with TRBJ2-3, with 9 bases matching TRBD2. V shed 2 bases and J 2 bases; nucleotides not matched to a gene: 14. The germline CDR1 and CDR2 sequences are DFQATT and SNEGSKA (reference sequence). This CDR3 has 18 residues. CDR3 loop: CSARPLTSLAGSTDTQYF. DNA for the CDR3: TGCAGTGCTAGACCCCTTACGAGTCTAGCGGGGTCCACAGATACGCAGTATTTT.

There are a few counts of this clonotype. The CDR3 is CASSFTPRDTIYF. The CDR3 bases are TGTGCCAGCAGTTTTACCCCTAGAGACACCATATATTTT. The chain combines TRBV7-7 with TRBJ1-3; no clear D gene. V was shortened by 6 bases and J by 8 bases, with 14 bases between the two germline ends. CDR1 and CDR2 from the germline V gene are SSHAT and FNYEAQ (reference sequence). CDR3 length: 13 residues.

This sequence joins TRBV5-1 and TRBJ1-1; TRBD1 matches 12 bases. Trimming cost V 2 bases and J 6 bases; bases outside gene matches: 11. Germline CDR1 SGHRS, CDR2 YFSETQ. This CDR3 region has 17 residues. This CDR3 reads CASSLRPPGQGAAEAFF. The CDR3 region has the DNA TGCGCCAGCAGCTTACGTCCTCCGGGACAGGGGGCAGCTGAAGCTTTCTTT.

V is TRBV4-3 and J is TRBJ2-5; 10 bases align to TRBD2. Germline-derived CDR1 and CDR2 are LGHNA and YSLEER. V lost 0 bases to trimming and J lost 5 bases; unmatched junction nucleotides: 18. The CDR3 is 20 amino acids. The DNA of the CDR3 is TGCGCCAGCAGCCAAGATTTAGGTAGCGGGAGGACCTCGGGCCGTGAGACCCAGTACTTC. It is translated as CASSQDLGSGRTSGRETQYF.

Concerning this clonotype: A read error may explain this, as a much larger clone is one base away. The rearrangement joins TRBV20-1 to TRBJ1-3; 7 nucleotides align to TRBD1. Per the germline V gene, CDR1 is DFQATT and CDR2 is SNEGSKA (reference sequence). This CDR3 region has 13 residues. CDR3 sequence: CSAGGGSRNTIYF. The CDR3 coding sequence is TGCAGTGCGGGAGGGGGCTCTAGAAACACCATATATTTT.